This T cell receptor (beta chain) is drawn from a study of T cell repertoires in ileal Crohn's disease. The CDR3 covers 16 residues. CDR1 and CDR2 (germline): MNHNY, SVGAGI (reference sequence). V lost 2 bases, J lost 3 bases, and 14 bases lay in between. Here immunoSEQ multiplex PCR was the method, and the copy in TCRdb shows in-frame clones only, minus some. The sample has more than 11,000 clones, around 80% seen once. Time point of the sample: inflamed ileum from the surgical specimen. The gene calls are TRBV6-6 and TRBJ1-5; D not certain. The clonotype comes from an adult with Crohn's disease. Sequenced: ileal tissue. The CDR3 DNA sequence: TGTGCCAGCAGTTACGTAGCATCGGGTTTCAATCAGCCCCAGCATTTT. It yields the protein CASSYVASGFNQPQHF.